Listed below are T cell receptor beta chains from one sample, sequenced in a study of chemoradiotherapy in HPV16-positive cancers. The method was immunoSEQ multiplex PCR; TCRdb's version includes in-frame clones alone and lacks a portion of them. This sample has 8,500 to 9,000 clones; about 79% occur once, and the top ten carry more than 8%. The sample was collected from a patient who underwent chemoradiotherapy. These receptors were obtained from a human donor with HPV-associated anogenital cancer. Both conserved end residues are part of each CDR3. The D gene is left open where the match is weak. Some rows mark clone size as missing; the rest say once, few, many or name a class of expanded clone.

TRBV7-9	.	.	TRBJ1-2	CASSSGEGYTF	TGTGCCAGCAGCTCCGGGGAGGGCTACACCTTC
TRBV27	TRBD1	few	TRBJ1-2	CATSGTGGGSYGYTF	TGTGCCACCTCCGGGACAGGGGGCGGGTCCTATGGCTACACCTTC
TRBV9	TRBD2	.	TRBJ2-3	CASSPGLAGANTDTQYF	TGTGCCAGCAGCCCTGGACTAGCGGGGGCCAACACAGATACGCAGTATTTT
TRBV19	TRBD1	.	TRBJ1-1	CASSIGTGAGDTEAFF	TGTGCCAGTAGTATAGGAACAGGGGCGGGTGACACTGAAGCTTTCTTT
TRBV9	TRBD2	.	TRBJ2-7	CASSVGTSGNMNEQYF	TGTGCCAGCAGCGTAGGGACTAGCGGGAACATGAACGAGCAGTACTTC
TRBV11-2	.	.	TRBJ2-2	CASSLGRSTGELFF	TGTGCCAGCAGCTTAGGCAGATCCACCGGGGAGCTGTTTTTT
TRBV14	.	.	TRBJ2-1	CASRGATASPREQFF	TGTGCCAGCAGGGGGGCAACTGCCAGTCCTCGGGAGCAGTTCTTC
TRBV5-1	.	once	TRBJ1-3	CASSQTLGGGNTIYF	TGCGCCAGCAGCCAGACCCTGGGGGGAGGAAACACCATATATTTT
TRBV6-5	TRBD1	few	TRBJ1-2	CASNPDRNSGYTF	TGTGCCAGCAACCCGGACAGGAACTCTGGCTACACCTTC
TRBV19	TRBD2	.	TRBJ2-1	CASSQLAGATNEQFF	TGTGCCAGTAGCCAACTAGCGGGAGCGACAAATGAGCAGTTCTTC
TRBV19	TRBD2	.	TRBJ2-2	CASSIMASGKYTGELFF	TGTGCCAGTAGTATAATGGCTAGCGGGAAATACACCGGGGAGCTGTTTTTT
TRBV9	TRBD2	few	TRBJ2-7	CASSVGGEGGEQYF	TGTGCCAGCAGCGTAGGCGGGGAGGGAGGCGAGCAGTACTTC
TRBV9	.	.	TRBJ2-3	CASSGPSVDTQYF	TGTGCCAGCAGCGGCCCTAGCGTGGATACGCAGTATTTT
TRBV20-1	.	few	TRBJ2-7	CSALDGYEQYF	TGCAGTGCCCTGGACGGCTACGAGCAGTACTTC
TRBV19	TRBD1	.	TRBJ2-7	CASSPGQGIGEQYF	TGTGCCAGTAGTCCTGGACAGGGGATCGGGGAGCAGTACTTC
TRBV18	TRBD2	.	TRBJ2-7	CASSRAGGTSGSGSSYEQYF	TGTGCCAGCTCACGGGCCGGGGGGACTAGCGGGAGCGGAAGCTCCTACGAGCAGTACTTC
TRBV4-3	.	.	TRBJ2-6	CASSQAGGSGANVLTF	TGCGCCAGCAGCCAAGCCGGGGGCTCTGGGGCCAACGTCCTGACTTTC
TRBV27	.	few	TRBJ2-7	CASRRGQRTYEQYF	TGTGCCAGCAGGCGGGGACAGAGGACCTACGAGCAGTACTTC
TRBV30	.	.	TRBJ2-7	CAWCRQDQYEQYF	TGTGCCTGGTGCCGACAGGATCAGTACGAGCAGTACTTC
TRBV6-6	.	.	TRBJ1-3	CASSLGQAGNTIYF	TGTGCCAGCAGTTTGGGGCAGGCTGGAAACACCATATATTTT
TRBV4-2	TRBD2	.	TRBJ2-1	CASSLDPGGYYNEQFF	TGTGCCAGCAGCCTTGACCCGGGGGGTTACTACAATGAGCAGTTCTTC
TRBV7-3	.	.	TRBJ2-1	CASSRYLAGDYNEQFF	TGTGCCAGCAGTAGGTATCTAGCTGGAGACTACAATGAGCAGTTCTTC
TRBV6-1	.	.	TRBJ2-3	CASRSVNTQYF	TGTGCCAGCCGGTCCGTGAACACGCAGTATTTT
TRBV4-3	TRBD2	.	TRBJ2-1	CASSQDGLAGYNEQFF	TGCGCCAGCAGCCAAGACGGTCTAGCGGGCTACAATGAGCAGTTCTTC
TRBV7-9	TRBD1	.	TRBJ2-1	CASSLGTGFANEQFF	TGTGCCAGCAGCTTAGGGACAGGGTTTGCAAATGAGCAGTTCTTC
TRBV5-1	.	.	TRBJ2-7	CASSPIGMKGTYEQYF	TGCGCCAGCAGCCCCATCGGCATGAAGGGAACCTACGAGCAGTACTTC
TRBV28	TRBD1	.	TRBJ1-1	CASSTRDRGRTEAFF	TGTGCCAGCAGTACCCGGGACAGGGGAAGAACTGAAGCTTTCTTT
TRBV2	.	.	TRBJ1-4	CASEEGPGTYEKLFF	TGTGCCAGCGAAGAGGGACCCGGGACTTATGAAAAACTGTTTTTT
TRBV2	.	.	TRBJ2-7	CASSEDPPGAGGEQYF	TGTGCCAGCAGTGAAGACCCTCCGGGGGCAGGAGGCGAGCAGTACTTC
TRBV6-1	.	.	TRBJ2-5	CASSEMIGGVRTQYF	TGTGCCAGCAGTGAAATGATTGGCGGGGTGCGGACCCAGTACTTC
TRBV6-6	.	.	TRBJ2-7	CASSYGTSTTGGEQYF	TGTGCCAGCAGTTACGGGACTTCTACCACAGGAGGGGAGCAGTACTTC
TRBV7-9	TRBD1	.	TRBJ1-4	CASSFWRQGFEKLFF	TGTGCCAGCAGCTTCTGGCGACAGGGGTTCGAAAAACTGTTTTTT
TRBV5-1	TRBD1	few	TRBJ2-5	CASSPGQGAWETQYF	TGCGCCAGCAGCCCTGGACAGGGGGCATGGGAGACCCAGTACTTC
TRBV2	TRBD1	.	TRBJ1-4	CASSVRPTGGEKLFF	TGTGCCAGCAGTGTCCGGCCGACAGGGGGTGAAAAACTGTTTTTT
TRBV2	.	.	TRBJ1-4	CASRERDGSTNEKLFF	TGTGCCAGCAGAGAAAGGGACGGATCAACTAATGAAAAACTGTTTTTT
TRBV7-9	TRBD2	.	TRBJ2-5	CASSLVAGGETQYF	TGTGCCAGCAGCTTAGTAGCGGGAGGAGAGACCCAGTACTTC
TRBV2	.	few	TRBJ2-4	CASKARDNQIAKNIQYF	TGTGCCAGCAAGGCTCGGGACAACCAAATAGCCAAAAACATTCAGTACTTC
TRBV5-6	.	once	TRBJ1-2	CASRDSTNYGYTF	TGTGCCAGCAGGGACAGTACTAACTATGGCTACACCTTC
TRBV30	TRBD1	.	TRBJ2-2	CAWRTGTALGGELFF	TGTGCCTGGAGGACCGGGACAGCTTTAGGCGGGGAGCTGTTTTTT
TRBV2	TRBD1	once	TRBJ2-4	CASRPRTGLAKNIQYF	TGTGCCAGCAGGCCGAGGACAGGCCTAGCCAAAAACATTCAGTACTTC